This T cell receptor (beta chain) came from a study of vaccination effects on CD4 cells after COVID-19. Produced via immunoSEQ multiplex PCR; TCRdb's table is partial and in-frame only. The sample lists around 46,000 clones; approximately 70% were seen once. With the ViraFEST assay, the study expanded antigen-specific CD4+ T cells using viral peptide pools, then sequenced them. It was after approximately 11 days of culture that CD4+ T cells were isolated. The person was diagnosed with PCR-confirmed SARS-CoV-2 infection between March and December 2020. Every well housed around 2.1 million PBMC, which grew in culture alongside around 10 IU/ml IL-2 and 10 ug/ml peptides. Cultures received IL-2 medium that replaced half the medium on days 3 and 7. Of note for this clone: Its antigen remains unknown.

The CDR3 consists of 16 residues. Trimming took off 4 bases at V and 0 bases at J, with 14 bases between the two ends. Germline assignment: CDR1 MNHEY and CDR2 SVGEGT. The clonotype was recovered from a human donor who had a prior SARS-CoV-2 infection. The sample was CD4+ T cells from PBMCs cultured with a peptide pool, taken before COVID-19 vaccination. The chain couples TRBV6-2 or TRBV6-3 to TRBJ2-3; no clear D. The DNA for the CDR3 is TGTGCCAGCAGTTGGTCATCATCCTATAGCACAGATACGCAGTATTTT. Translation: CASSWSSSYSTDTQYF.